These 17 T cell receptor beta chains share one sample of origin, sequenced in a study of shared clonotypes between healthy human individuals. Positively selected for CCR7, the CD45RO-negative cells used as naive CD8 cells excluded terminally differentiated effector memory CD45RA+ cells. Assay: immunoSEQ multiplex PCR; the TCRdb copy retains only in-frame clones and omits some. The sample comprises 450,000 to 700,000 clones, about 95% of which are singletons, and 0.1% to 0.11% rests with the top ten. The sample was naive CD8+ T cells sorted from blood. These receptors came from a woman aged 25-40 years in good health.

The CDR3 DNA reads as TGCAGCGTTGTGCTAGCGGGGAATGAGCAGTTCTTC. Translated, it gives CSVVLAGNEQFF. The chain carries TRBV29-1 and TRBJ2-1, with 9 nucleotides matching TRBD2. This CDR3 has 12 residues. V lost 4 bases to trimming and J lost 7 bases; unmatched junction nucleotides: 2. Germline lookup yields CDR1 SQVTM and CDR2 ANQGSEA.

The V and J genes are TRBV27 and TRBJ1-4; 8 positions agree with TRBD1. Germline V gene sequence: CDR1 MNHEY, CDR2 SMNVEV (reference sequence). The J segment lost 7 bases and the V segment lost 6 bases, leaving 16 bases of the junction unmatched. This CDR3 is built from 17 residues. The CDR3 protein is CASSRTTLDREGEKLFF. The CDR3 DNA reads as TGTGCCAGCAGCCGTACGACGTTGGACAGGGAAGGTGAAAAACTGTTTTTT.

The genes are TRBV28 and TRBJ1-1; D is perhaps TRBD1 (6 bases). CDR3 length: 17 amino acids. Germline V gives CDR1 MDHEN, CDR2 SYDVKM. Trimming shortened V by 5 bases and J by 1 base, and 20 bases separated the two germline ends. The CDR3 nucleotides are TGTGCCAGCAGTGTGTTTAACCCAGACAGGAGGAACACTGAAGCTTTCTTT. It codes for CASSVFNPDRRNTEAFF.

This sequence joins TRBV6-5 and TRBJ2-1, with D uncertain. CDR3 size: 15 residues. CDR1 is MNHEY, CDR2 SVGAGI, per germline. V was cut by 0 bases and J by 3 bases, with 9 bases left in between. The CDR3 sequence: CASSYSKWGYNEQFF. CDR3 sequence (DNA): TGTGCCAGCAGTTACTCGAAGTGGGGCTACAATGAGCAGTTCTTC.

CDR3 bases: TGTGCCAGCAGTTACGAGGGGGGAACAGATACGCAGTATTTT. Its translation is CASSYEGGTDTQYF. The chain carries TRBV6-6 and TRBJ2-3; D tentatively fits TRBD1 or TRBD2 (6 bases each). Germline V gives CDR1 MNHNY, CDR2 SVGAGI (reference sequence). V dropped 2 bases and J dropped 3 bases, with 9 bases sitting between them. There are 14 residues in the CDR3.

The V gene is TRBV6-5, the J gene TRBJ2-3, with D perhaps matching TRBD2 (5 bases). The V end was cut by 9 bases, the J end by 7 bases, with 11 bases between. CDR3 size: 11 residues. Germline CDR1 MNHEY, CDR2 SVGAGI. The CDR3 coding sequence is TGTGCCAGTAAATTAGCGAATACGCAGTATTTT. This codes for CASKLANTQYF.

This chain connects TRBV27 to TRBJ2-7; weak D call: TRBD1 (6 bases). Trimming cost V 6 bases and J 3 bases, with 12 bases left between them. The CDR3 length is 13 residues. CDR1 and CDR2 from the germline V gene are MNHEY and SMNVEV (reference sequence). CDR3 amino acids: CASSRGPFYEQYF. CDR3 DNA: TGTGCCAGCAGCAGGGGACCGTTCTACGAGCAGTACTTC.

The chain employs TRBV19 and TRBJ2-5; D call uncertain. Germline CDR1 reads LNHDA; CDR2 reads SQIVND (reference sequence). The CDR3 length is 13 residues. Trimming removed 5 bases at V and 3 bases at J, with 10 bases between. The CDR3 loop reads CASSSDLEETQYF. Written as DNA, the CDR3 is TGTGCCAGTAGTTCGGACCTGGAAGAGACCCAGTACTTC.

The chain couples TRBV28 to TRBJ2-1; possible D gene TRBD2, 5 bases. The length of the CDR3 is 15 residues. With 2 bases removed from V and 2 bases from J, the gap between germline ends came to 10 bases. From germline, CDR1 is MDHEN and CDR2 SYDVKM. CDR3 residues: CASSLQEGPYNEQFF. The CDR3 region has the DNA TGTGCCAGCAGTTTACAAGAGGGTCCCTACAATGAGCAGTTCTTC.

CDR3 in amino acids: CASSLMQGQNTEAFF. The DNA of the CDR3 is TGCGCCAGCAGCTTGATGCAGGGACAGAACACTGAAGCTTTCTTT. The chain is built from TRBV5-1 and TRBJ1-1; D perhaps matches TRBD1 (6 bases). CDR1 is SGHRS, CDR2 YFSETQ, per germline. CDR3 length equals 15 residues. V gave up 1 base and J gave up 1 base, with 11 bases separating them. Together with reference TRBV5-1 and TRBJ1-1, the CDR3 gives the full variable domain: KAGVTQTPRYLIKTRGQQVTLSCSPISGHRSVSWYQQTPGQGLQFLFEYFSETQRNKGNFPGRFSGRQFSNSRSEMNVSTLELGDSALYLCASSLMQGQNTEAFFGQGTRLTVV.

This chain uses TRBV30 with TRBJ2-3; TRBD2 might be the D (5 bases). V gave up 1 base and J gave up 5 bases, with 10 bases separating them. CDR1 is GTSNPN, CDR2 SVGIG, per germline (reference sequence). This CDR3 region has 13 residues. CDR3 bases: TGTGCCTGGAGTGCATGGCGGGTAGATACGCAGTATTTT. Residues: CAWSAWRVDTQYF.

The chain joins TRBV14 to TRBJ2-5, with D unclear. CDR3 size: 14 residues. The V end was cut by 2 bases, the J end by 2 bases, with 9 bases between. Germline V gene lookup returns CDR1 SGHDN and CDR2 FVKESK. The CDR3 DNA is TGTGCCAGCAGCCAATTAACACAGCAAGAGACCCAGTACTTC. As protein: CASSQLTQQETQYF.

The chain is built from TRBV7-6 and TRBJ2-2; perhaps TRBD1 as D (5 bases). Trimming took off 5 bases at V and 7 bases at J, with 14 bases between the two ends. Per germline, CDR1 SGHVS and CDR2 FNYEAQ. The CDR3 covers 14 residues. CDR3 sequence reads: CASSLLSGRGELFF. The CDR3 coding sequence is TGTGCCAGCAGCCTACTCTCAGGGCGCGGGGAGCTGTTTTTT.

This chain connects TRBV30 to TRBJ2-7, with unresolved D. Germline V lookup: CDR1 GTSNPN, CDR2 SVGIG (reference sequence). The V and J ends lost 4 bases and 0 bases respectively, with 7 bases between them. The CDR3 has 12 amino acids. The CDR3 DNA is TGTGCCTGGACAGACAACTCCTACGAGCAGTACTTC. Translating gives CAWTDNSYEQYF.

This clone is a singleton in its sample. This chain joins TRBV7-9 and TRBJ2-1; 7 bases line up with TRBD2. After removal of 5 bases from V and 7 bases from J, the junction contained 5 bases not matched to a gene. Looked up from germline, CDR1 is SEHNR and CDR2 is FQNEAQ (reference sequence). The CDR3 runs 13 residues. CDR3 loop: CASSRGRENEQFF. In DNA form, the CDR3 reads TGTGCCAGCAGCCGAGGGAGGGAGAATGAGCAGTTCTTC.

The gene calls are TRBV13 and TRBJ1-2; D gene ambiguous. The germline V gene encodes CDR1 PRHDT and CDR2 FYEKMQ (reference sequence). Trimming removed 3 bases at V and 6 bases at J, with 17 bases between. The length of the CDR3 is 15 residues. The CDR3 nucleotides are TGTGCCAGCAGCTTGATTACTGCAAGGGTGGATGGCTACACCTTC. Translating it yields CASSLITARVDGYTF. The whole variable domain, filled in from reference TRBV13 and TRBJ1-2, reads AAGVIQSPRHLIKEKRETATLKCYPIPRHDTVYWYQQGPGQDPQFLISFYEKMQSDKGSIPDRFSAQQFSDYHSELNMSSLELGDSALYFCASSLITARVDGYTFGSGTRLTVV.

This CDR3 is CATSRVFLAGGETQYF. The CDR3 coding sequence is TGTGCCACCAGCAGAGTGTTTCTAGCGGGAGGAGAGACGCAGTATTTT. The chain uses TRBV15 and TRBJ2-3, with TRBD2 identical over 11 bases. The V gene end was trimmed by 1 base and the J gene end by 9 bases; junction bases not matched to a gene: 9. The CDR3 sequence is 16 residues long. Germline V gene data show CDR1 as LNHNV and CDR2 as YYDKDF (reference sequence).